Following are 31 T cell receptor beta chains from one sample sequenced in a study of blood T cell repertoires in COVID-19. TCRdb's table, derived via immunoSEQ multiplex PCR, lists solely in-frame clones and lacks some. The sample includes about 54,000 clones, over 75% of them seen just once. The sequencing input was peripheral blood. These receptors were obtained from a man aged 50-59 years with active COVID-19.

The CDR3 sequence: CASSPSGPNYEQYF. Here the CDR3 DNA reads TGTGCCAGCTCACCTAGCGGCCCGAACTACGAGCAGTACTTC. The chain recombines TRBV18 with TRBJ2-7, with D perhaps TRBD2 (6 bases). Germline loops: CDR1 KGHSH, CDR2 LQKENI. V was cut by 3 bases and J by 3 bases, with 12 bases left in between. This CDR3 is built from 14 residues. The entire variable domain, with the rest obtained from reference TRBV18 and TRBJ2-7, is as follows: NAGVMQNPRHLVRRRGQEARLRCSPMKGHSHVYWYRQLPEEGLKFMVYLQKENIIDESGMPKERFSAEFPKEGPSILRIQQVVRGDSAAYFCASSPSGPNYEQYFGPGTRLTVT.

The rearrangement links TRBV2 to TRBJ1-2; the match to TRBD1 covers 8 bases. Germline CDR1 is SNHLY and CDR2 is FYNNEI. The V segment lost 5 bases and the J segment 3 bases; nucleotides outside the gene matches: 5. This CDR3 has 14 residues. This CDR3 reads CASSSGQGDYGYTF. DNA for the CDR3: TGTGCCAGCAGTTCCGGACAGGGTGACTATGGCTACACCTTC.

On this clone: At one end, the junction sequence differs from germline, possibly due to a read error. Other nucleotide sequences from this sample produce the same CDR3. The chain employs TRBV5-1 and TRBJ1-2, with a tentative D call TRBD1 (6 bases). The germline gives CDR1 SGHRS, CDR2 YFSETQ. This CDR3 contains 17 residues. The CDR3 sequence is CASSLGIDRSANYGYTF. Here the CDR3 DNA reads TGCGCCAGCAGCTTGGGAATTGACAGGTCAGCTAACTATGGCTACACCTTT.

CDR3 nucleotides: TGCGCCAGCACGGAGGGTAGCACAGATACGCAGTATTTT. Protein: CASTEGSTDTQYF. The chain links TRBV5-1 to TRBJ2-3; weak D call: TRBD2 (6 bases). Germline loops: CDR1 SGHRS, CDR2 YFSETQ. The CDR3 is 13 amino acids. Trimming removed 6 bases from V and 0 bases from J, with 8 bases in between. The full variable domain, in which reference TRBV5-1 and TRBJ2-3 provide the parts outside the CDR3, is KAGVTQTPRYLIKTRGQQVTLSCSPISGHRSVSWYQQTPGQGLQFLFEYFSETQRNKGNFPGRFSGRQFSNSRSEMNVSTLELGDSALYLCASTEGSTDTQYFGPGTRLTVL.

The V call is TRBV18, the J call TRBJ1-1, with D possibly TRBD1 on 6 matching bases. Trimming left V 3 bases short and J 5 bases short, with 10 bases between. CDR3 length equals 13 residues. CDR1 KGHSH and CDR2 LQKENI come from the germline V gene. The CDR3 here is CASSPDRGTEAFF. In nucleotides, the CDR3 is TGTGCCAGCTCACCGGACAGAGGGACTGAAGCTTTCTTT. The whole variable domain, remainder taken from reference TRBV18 and TRBJ1-1, is NAGVMQNPRHLVRRRGQEARLRCSPMKGHSHVYWYRQLPEEGLKFMVYLQKENIIDESGMPKERFSAEFPKEGPSILRIQQVVRGDSAAYFCASSPDRGTEAFFGQGTRLTVV.

This clone was recorded only once. This chain links TRBV23-1 with TRBJ2-7; 9 bases fit TRBD1. TRBV23-1 is assigned to the ORF class and has an uncertain function. The trim removed 4 bases at V and 5 bases at J, leaving 6 bases unmatched. The CDR3 consists of 14 residues. CDR3 in DNA: TGCGCCAGCAGTCCCCGCGGGACAGGGCACGAGCAGTACTTC. It encodes CASSPRGTGHEQYF.

The chain employs TRBV2 and TRBJ1-2, with no clear D. Germline V lookup: CDR1 SNHLY, CDR2 FYNNEI. V was cut by 2 bases and J by 1 base, with 8 bases left in between. The CDR3 covers 14 residues. The CDR3 loop is CASSESQINYGYTF. CDR3 DNA sequence: TGTGCCAGCAGTGAATCACAGATTAACTATGGCTACACCTTC.

V gene TRBV11-3 combines with J gene TRBJ1-1, with a possible D match to TRBD1 (6 bases). V was clipped by 0 bases and J by 6 bases, with 8 bases between them. From germline, CDR1 is SGHNT and CDR2 YENEEA. CDR3 length: 13 residues. The CDR3 reads CASSLEQGSEAFF. CDR3 nucleotides: TGTGCCAGCAGCTTAGAACAGGGTTCTGAAGCTTTCTTT. Supplemented by reference TRBV11-3 and TRBJ1-1, the full variable domain reads EAGVVQSPRYKIIEKKQPVAFWCNPISGHNTLYWYLQNLGQGPELLIRYENEEAVDDSQLPKDRFSAERLKGVDSTLKIQPAELGDSAVYLCASSLEQGSEAFFGQGTRLTVV.

The chain employs TRBV9 and TRBJ2-7, with 7 bases identical to TRBD2. The CDR3 totals 14 residues. Germline assignment: CDR1 SGDLS and CDR2 YYNGEE. After removal of 2 bases from V and 5 bases from J, the junction contained 7 bases not matched to a gene. The CDR3 region is CASSVGGSVDEQYF. CDR3 nucleotide sequence: TGTGCCAGCAGCGTGGGCGGGAGCGTCGACGAGCAGTACTTC.

The V call is TRBV19, the J call TRBJ1-2, with D perhaps TRBD1 (6 bases). Trimming took 7 bases from V and 4 from J, leaving 13 bases between them. The germline gives CDR1 LNHDA, CDR2 SQIVND (reference sequence). The CDR3 is 13 residues long. The CDR3 protein is CASTQGQLYGYTF. The CDR3 bases are TGTGCCAGTACCCAGGGGCAGCTCTATGGCTACACCTTC.

The chain recombines TRBV7-2 with TRBJ2-2; 11 positions match TRBD2. CDR1 is SGHTA and CDR2 is FQGNSA in the germline V gene. After removal of 8 bases from V and 6 bases from J, the junction contained 14 bases not matched to a gene. The CDR3 extends over 17 amino acids. In DNA form, the CDR3 reads TGTGCCAGCCGAAAGGGGCACGTAGCGGGAGGGGCCGGGGAGCTGTTTTTT. Its protein product is CASRKGHVAGGAGELFF.

The chain links TRBV27 to TRBJ1-2, with unresolved D. In germline, CDR1 is MNHEY, CDR2 SMNVEV (reference sequence). This CDR3 spans 15 amino acids. The V gene lost 4 bases and the J gene lost 0 bases, with 12 bases spanning the gap. The CDR3 nucleotides are TGTGCCAGCAGTTGGGCGCACCCTCCTAACTATGGCTACACCTTC. Its protein product is CASSWAHPPNYGYTF.

V gene TRBV7-9 combines with J gene TRBJ1-1; D remains unclear. Germline values: CDR1 SEHNR, CDR2 FQNEAQ (reference sequence). This CDR3 contains 10 residues. Trimming took off 5 bases at V and 9 bases at J, with 7 bases between the two ends. The CDR3 DNA sequence: TGTGCCAGCAGCCCTAATAAAGCTTTCTTT. As protein: CASSPNKAFF.

Here the CDR3 reads CASSWNSPNSPLHF. The CDR3 DNA sequence: TGTGCCAGCAGTTGGAACAGCCCAAATTCACCCCTCCACTTT. The chain links TRBV27 to TRBJ1-6; no firm D call. The CDR3 covers 14 residues. CDR1 and CDR2 from the germline V gene are MNHEY and SMNVEV (reference sequence). Trimming shortened V by 4 bases and J by 7 bases, and 11 bases separated the two germline ends.

The rearrangement links TRBV27 to TRBJ2-1; D gene uncertain. The CDR3 runs to 13 residues. The germline CDR1 and CDR2 sequences are MNHEY and SMNVEV (reference sequence). Trimming shortened V by 3 bases and J by 6 bases, and 9 bases separated the two germline ends. The CDR3 DNA reads as TGTGCCAGCAGTTTTCAGGCTGGCAATGAGCAGTTCTTC. Translation gives CASSFQAGNEQFF.

The chain joins TRBV5-1 to TRBJ2-3; 8 nucleotides line up with TRBD2. This CDR3 is built from 16 residues. J was trimmed by 3 bases and V by 7 bases; bases with no gene match: 13. Germline CDR1 and CDR2: SGHRS and YFSETQ. CDR3 amino acids: CASRLGAGEGTDTQYF. CDR3 DNA sequence: TGCGCCAGCCGCCTCGGAGCGGGAGAGGGGACAGATACGCAGTATTTT.

V and J are TRBV6-5 and TRBJ2-5, with 8 bases fitting TRBD2. With V trimmed by 6 bases and J by 3 bases, 9 bases remained unmatched. The CDR3 length is 15 residues. The germline V gene encodes CDR1 MNHEY and CDR2 SVGAGI. CDR3 nucleotides: TGTGCCAGCAGCCGAAGCGGGGGCGCGAAAGAGACCCAGTACTTC. Translating it yields CASSRSGGAKETQYF.

This clone was picked up a small number of times. CDR3 in DNA: TGTGCCAGTAGTATCCAGGGTTTCACCTACGAGCAGTACTTC. This translates into CASSIQGFTYEQYF. The V gene is TRBV19, the J gene TRBJ2-7; tentative D call: TRBD1 (5 bases). The germline V and J ends were trimmed by 3 bases and 2 bases, with 11 bases remaining between them. This CDR3 is built from 14 residues. In germline, CDR1 is LNHDA, CDR2 SQIVND (reference sequence).

V usage is TRBV9 and J usage is TRBJ2-7; TRBD2 matches at 7 bases. V was pared by 3 bases and J by 7 bases, with 13 bases of the junction left unmatched. CDR3 length equals 15 residues. The germline V gene encodes CDR1 SGDLS and CDR2 YYNGEE. The CDR3 is CASSGTLGGTGEQYF. The CDR3 region has the DNA TGTGCCAGCAGCGGTACGTTGGGGGGGACGGGAGAGCAGTACTTC.

V is TRBV28 and J is TRBJ2-5; the D gene is possibly TRBD1 (7 bases). V lost 1 base to trimming and J lost 5 bases, with 17 bases between them. Germline-derived CDR1 and CDR2 are MDHEN and SYDVKM. This CDR3 comprises 16 residues. CDR3 protein: CASSLSAGGSWETQYF. The DNA for the CDR3 is TGTGCCAGCAGTTTATCGGCAGGGGGGAGTTGGGAGACCCAGTACTTC. Full variable domain (rest looked up from reference TRBV28 and TRBJ2-5): DVKVTQSSRYLVKRTGEKVFLECVQDMDHENMFWYRQDPGLGLRLIYFSYDVKMKEKGDIPEGYSVSREKKERFSLILESASTNQTSMYLCASSLSAGGSWETQYFGPGTRLLVL.

V is TRBV7-2 and J is TRBJ2-3; the match to TRBD2 covers 9 bases. The CDR3 loop spans 15 amino acids. CDR1 and CDR2 from the germline V gene are SGHTA and FQGNSA. Germline trimming cut 8 bases from V and 3 bases from J; bases unmatched to any gene: 9. CDR3 protein: CASGPAGGRTDTQYF. Here the CDR3 DNA reads TGTGCCAGCGGACCTGCGGGGGGGAGGACAGATACGCAGTATTTT.

The gene calls are TRBV9 and TRBJ1-6, with 8 bases lining up with TRBD1. Germline CDR1 SGDLS, CDR2 YYNGEE. The CDR3 runs 17 residues. V trimming: 0 bases; J trimming: 10 bases; junction bases outside the gene matches: 12. DNA of the CDR3: TGTGCCAGCAGCGTAGCTTCCTCACAGGGGGTCAGCTCACCCCTCCACTTT. Protein: CASSVASSQGVSSPLHF.

V gene TRBV3-1 (or the pseudogene TRBV3-2) combines with J gene TRBJ1-2; D is unresolved. V lost 1 base and J lost 5, with 5 bases in between. CDR1 LGHDT and CDR2 YNNKEL come from the germline V gene (reference sequence). The CDR3 loop spans 12 amino acids. CDR3 in DNA: TGTGCCAGCAGCCAAGGCCGGTATGGCTACACCTTC. Its translation is CASSQGRYGYTF.

The gene calls are TRBV28 and TRBJ1-1; unclear D gene. Trimming pared 10 bases from V and 1 base from J, leaving 4 bases between. The CDR3 extends over 10 amino acids. Germline CDR1 is MDHEN and CDR2 is SYDVKM. CDR3 amino acids: CATENTEAFF. The CDR3 DNA reads TGTGCCACAGAGAACACTGAAGCTTTCTTT.

V is TRBV28 and J is TRBJ2-7; 10 bases line up with TRBD2. The CDR3 extends over 15 amino acids. Per the germline V gene, CDR1 is MDHEN and CDR2 is SYDVKM. Trimming removed 5 bases from V and 6 bases from J; junction bases left unmatched: 10. The CDR3 bases are TGTGCCAGCAGTCCAGAGCTAGCGGGAGCCCCCGAGCAGTACTTC. Protein sequence: CASSPELAGAPEQYF.

Many counts were recorded for this clone. This rearrangement joins TRBV6-2 or TRBV6-3 to TRBJ2-4; 8 bases line up with TRBD1. The J segment lost 2 bases and the V segment lost 6 bases, leaving 3 bases of the junction unmatched. The CDR3 extends over 14 amino acids. Germline CDR1 reads MNHEY; CDR2 reads SVGEGT. This chain's CDR3 is CASSRTGTKNIQYF. DNA of the CDR3: TGTGCCAGCAGCCGGACAGGGACCAAAAACATTCAGTACTTC.

This clone was observed once. The V gene is TRBV7-3, the J gene TRBJ2-6; 8 positions match TRBD1. The germline V gene encodes CDR1 SGHTA and CDR2 FQGTGA. Trimming cost V 5 bases and J 2 bases; bases outside gene matches: 5. There are 16 residues in the CDR3. The CDR3 is CASSPTGGAGANVLTF. The CDR3 nucleotides are TGTGCCAGCAGCCCAACAGGGGGTGCTGGGGCCAACGTCCTGACTTTC.

This chain joins TRBV6-5 and TRBJ1-4; D is perhaps TRBD1 (5 bases). The germline CDR1 and CDR2 sequences are MNHEY and SVGAGI. The V end lost 7 bases, the J end lost 0 bases, and 9 bases lay between the germline ends. The CDR3 has 14 amino acids. CDR3 sequence (DNA): TGTGCCAGCAAAAGGGGTTCAACTAATGAAAAACTGTTTTTT. It yields the protein CASKRGSTNEKLFF.

The chain couples TRBV7-2 to TRBJ2-7; 7 nucleotides agree with TRBD2. The CDR3 is 17 amino acids. V shed 6 bases, J shed 6 bases, and the junction held 20 bases outside the gene matches. CDR1 and CDR2 (germline): SGHTA, FQGNSA. For the CDR3, the DNA is TGTGCCAGCAGAAAAAAAAGCGGGTCGGGAGGTGTTTTCGAGCAGTACTTC. Translating gives CASRKKSGSGGVFEQYF.

The genes are TRBV6-2 or TRBV6-3 and TRBJ1-5, with 11 bases lining up with TRBD1. This CDR3 has 14 residues. Per germline, CDR1 MNHEY and CDR2 SVGEGT. Losses at the gene ends were 4 bases for V and 7 bases for J; bases not matched to a gene: 3. The CDR3 region has the DNA TGTGCCAGCAGTTTCGGGACAGGGGGACAGCCCCAGCATTTT. Residues: CASSFGTGGQPQHF.

The chain combines TRBV21-1 with TRBJ1-2. TRBV21-1 is classified as a pseudogene. The CDR3 sequence is 15 residues long. CDR3 sequence (DNA): TGTGCCAGCAGCAAAGATGATCAGGACTACTATGGCTACACCTTC. It specifies CASSKDDQDYYGYTF.